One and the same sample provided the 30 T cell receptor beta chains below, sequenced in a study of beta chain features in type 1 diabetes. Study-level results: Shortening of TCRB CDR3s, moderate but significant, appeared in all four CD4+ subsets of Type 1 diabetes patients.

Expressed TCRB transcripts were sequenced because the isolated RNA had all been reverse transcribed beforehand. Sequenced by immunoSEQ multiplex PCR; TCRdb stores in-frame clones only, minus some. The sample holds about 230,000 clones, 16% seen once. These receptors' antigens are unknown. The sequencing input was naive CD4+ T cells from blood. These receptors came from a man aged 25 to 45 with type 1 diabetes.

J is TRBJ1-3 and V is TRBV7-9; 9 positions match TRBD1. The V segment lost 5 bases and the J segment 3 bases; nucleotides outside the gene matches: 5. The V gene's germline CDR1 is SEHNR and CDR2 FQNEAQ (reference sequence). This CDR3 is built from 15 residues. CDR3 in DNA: TGTGCCAGCAGCGTTACAGGGGGCATTGGAAACACCATATATTTT. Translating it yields CASSVTGGIGNTIYF.

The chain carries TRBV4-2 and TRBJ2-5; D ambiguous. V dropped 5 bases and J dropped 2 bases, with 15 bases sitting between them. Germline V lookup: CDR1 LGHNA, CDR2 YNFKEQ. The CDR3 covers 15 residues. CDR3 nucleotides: TGTGCCAGCAGCTTTGCGGAAAGGGTTCAAGAGACCCAGTACTTC. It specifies CASSFAERVQETQYF.

CDR3 sequence: CSVEAWGGETQYF. The CDR3 DNA follows: TGCAGCGTTGAAGCGTGGGGCGGTGAGACCCAGTACTTC. The J gene is TRBJ2-5, the V gene TRBV29-1, with a possible D match to TRBD1 (5 bases). The germline gives CDR1 SQVTM, CDR2 ANQGSEA. The CDR3 spans 13 residues. V was clipped by 1 base and J by 5 bases, with 11 bases between them. The full variable domain, completed using reference TRBV29-1 and TRBJ2-5, is SAVISQKPSRDICQRGTSLTIQCQVDSQVTMMFWYRQQPGQSLTLIATANQGSEATYESGFVIDKFPISRPNLTFSTLTVSNMSPEDSSIYLCSVEAWGGETQYFGPGTRLLVL.

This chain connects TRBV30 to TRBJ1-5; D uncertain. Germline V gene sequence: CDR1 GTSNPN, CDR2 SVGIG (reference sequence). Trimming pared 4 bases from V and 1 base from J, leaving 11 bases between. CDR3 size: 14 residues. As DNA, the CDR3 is TGTGCCTGGAACCAAGGGTTAAGCAATCAGCCCCAGCATTTT. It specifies CAWNQGLSNQPQHF.

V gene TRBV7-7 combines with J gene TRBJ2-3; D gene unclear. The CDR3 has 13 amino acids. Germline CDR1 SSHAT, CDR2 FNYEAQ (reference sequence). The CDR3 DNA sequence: TGTGCTAGCTCCCTGGGGTGGACAGATACGCAGTATTTT. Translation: CASSLGWTDTQYF.

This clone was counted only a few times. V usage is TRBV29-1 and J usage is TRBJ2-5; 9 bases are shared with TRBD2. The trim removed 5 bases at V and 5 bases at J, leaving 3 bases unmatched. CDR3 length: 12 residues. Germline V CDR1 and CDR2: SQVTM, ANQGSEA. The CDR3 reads CSVSSGAETQYF. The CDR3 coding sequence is TGCAGCGTTTCTAGCGGGGCCGAGACCCAGTACTTC. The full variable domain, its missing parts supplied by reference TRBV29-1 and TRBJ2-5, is SAVISQKPSRDICQRGTSLTIQCQVDSQVTMMFWYRQQPGQSLTLIATANQGSEATYESGFVIDKFPISRPNLTFSTLTVSNMSPEDSSIYLCSVSSGAETQYFGPGTRLLVL.

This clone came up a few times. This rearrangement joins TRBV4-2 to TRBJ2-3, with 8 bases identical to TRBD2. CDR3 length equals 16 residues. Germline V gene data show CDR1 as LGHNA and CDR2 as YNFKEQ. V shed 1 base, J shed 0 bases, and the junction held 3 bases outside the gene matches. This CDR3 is CASSQAGGPSTDTQYF. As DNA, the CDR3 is TGTGCCAGCAGCCAAGCGGGGGGGCCTAGCACAGATACGCAGTATTTT.

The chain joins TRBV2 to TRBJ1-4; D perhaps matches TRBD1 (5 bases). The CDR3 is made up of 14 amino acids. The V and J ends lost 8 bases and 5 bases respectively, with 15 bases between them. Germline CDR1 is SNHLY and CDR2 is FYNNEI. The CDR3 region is CASQQDSQNEKLFF. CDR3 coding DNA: TGTGCCAGCCAACAAGACAGTCAGAATGAAAAACTGTTTTTT. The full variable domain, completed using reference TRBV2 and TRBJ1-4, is EPEVTQTPSHQVTQMGQEVILRCVPISNHLYFYWYRQILGQKVEFLVSFYNNEISEKSEIFDDQFSVERPDGSNFTLKIRSTKLEDSAMYFCASQQDSQNEKLFFGSGTQLSVL.

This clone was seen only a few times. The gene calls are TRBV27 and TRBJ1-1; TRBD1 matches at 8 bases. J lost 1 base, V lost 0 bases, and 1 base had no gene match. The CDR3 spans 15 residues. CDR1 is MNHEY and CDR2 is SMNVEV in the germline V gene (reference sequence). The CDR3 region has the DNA TGTGCCAGCAGTTTATCGGACAGGGCGAACACTGAAGCTTTCTTT. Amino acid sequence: CASSLSDRANTEAFF.

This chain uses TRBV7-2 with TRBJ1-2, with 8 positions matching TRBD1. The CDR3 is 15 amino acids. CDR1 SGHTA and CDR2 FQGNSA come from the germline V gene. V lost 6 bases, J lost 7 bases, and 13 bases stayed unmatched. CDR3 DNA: TGTGCCAGCAGGGCCCGTGGACAGGGTGAGGTTGGCTACACCTTC. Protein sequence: CASRARGQGEVGYTF.

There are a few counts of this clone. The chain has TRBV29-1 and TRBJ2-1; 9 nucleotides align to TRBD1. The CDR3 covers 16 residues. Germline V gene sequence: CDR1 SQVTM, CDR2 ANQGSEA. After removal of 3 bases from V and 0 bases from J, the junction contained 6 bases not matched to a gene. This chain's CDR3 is CSVEGTGSISYNEQFF. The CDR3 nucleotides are TGCAGCGTTGAGGGGACAGGGTCCATCTCCTACAATGAGCAGTTCTTC.

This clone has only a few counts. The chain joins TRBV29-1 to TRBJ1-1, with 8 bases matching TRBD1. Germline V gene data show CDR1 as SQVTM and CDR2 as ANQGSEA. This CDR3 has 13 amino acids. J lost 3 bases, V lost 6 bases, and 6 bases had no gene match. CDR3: CSVAHRGDTEAFF. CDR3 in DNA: TGCAGCGTGGCCCACAGGGGGGACACTGAAGCTTTCTTT.

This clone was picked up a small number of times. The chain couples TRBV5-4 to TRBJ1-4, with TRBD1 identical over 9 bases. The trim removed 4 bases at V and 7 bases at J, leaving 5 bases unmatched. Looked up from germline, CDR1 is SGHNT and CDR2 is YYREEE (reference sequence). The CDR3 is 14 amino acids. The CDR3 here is CASSRSDRGEKLFF. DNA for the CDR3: TGTGCCAGCAGCCGCTCGGACAGGGGTGAAAAACTGTTTTTT.

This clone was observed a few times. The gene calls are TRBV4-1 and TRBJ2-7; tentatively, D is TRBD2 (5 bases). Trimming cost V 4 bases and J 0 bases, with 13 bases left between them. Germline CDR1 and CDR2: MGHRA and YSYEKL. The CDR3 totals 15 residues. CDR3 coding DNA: TGCGCCAGCAGCCCGTCCCGTGAGGGCTCCTACGAGCAGTACTTC. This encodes CASSPSREGSYEQYF.

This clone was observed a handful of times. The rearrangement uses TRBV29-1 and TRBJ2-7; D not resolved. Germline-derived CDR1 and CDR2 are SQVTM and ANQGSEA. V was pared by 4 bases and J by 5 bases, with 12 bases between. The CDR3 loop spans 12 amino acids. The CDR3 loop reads CSVGWGTDEQYF. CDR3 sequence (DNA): TGCAGCGTTGGATGGGGAACCGACGAGCAGTACTTC.

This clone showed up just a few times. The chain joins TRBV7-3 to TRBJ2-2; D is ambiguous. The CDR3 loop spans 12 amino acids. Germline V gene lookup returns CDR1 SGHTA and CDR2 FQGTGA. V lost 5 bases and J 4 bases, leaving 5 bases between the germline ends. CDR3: CASSPPTGELFF. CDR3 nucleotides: TGTGCCAGCAGCCCCCCCACCGGGGAGCTGTTTTTT.

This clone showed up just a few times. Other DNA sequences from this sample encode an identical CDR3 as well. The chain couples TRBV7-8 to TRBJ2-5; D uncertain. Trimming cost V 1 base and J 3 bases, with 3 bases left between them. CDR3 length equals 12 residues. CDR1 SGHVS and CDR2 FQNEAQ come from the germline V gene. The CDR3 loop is CASSLVEETQYF. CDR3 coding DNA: TGTGCCAGCAGCTTAGTCGAAGAGACCCAGTACTTC.

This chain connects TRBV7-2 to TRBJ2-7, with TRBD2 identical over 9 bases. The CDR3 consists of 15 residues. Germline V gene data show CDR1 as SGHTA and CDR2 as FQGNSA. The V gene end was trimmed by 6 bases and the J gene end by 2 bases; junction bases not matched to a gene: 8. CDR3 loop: CASRPGLASTYEQYF. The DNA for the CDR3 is TGTGCCAGCAGACCGGGACTAGCTTCCACCTACGAGCAGTACTTC.

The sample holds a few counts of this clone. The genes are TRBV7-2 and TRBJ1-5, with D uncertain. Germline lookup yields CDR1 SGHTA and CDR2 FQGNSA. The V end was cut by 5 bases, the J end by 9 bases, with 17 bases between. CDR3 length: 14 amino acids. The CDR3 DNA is TGTGCCAGCAGCCCACCTCAACAGTATCGGCCCCAGCATTTT. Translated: CASSPPQQYRPQHF.

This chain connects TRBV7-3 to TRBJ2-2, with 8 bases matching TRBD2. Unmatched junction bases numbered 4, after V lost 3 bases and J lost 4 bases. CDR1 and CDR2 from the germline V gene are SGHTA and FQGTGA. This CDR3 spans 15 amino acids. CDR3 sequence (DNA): TGTGCCAGCAGCTTCCAGGGACTAGGCACCGGGGAGCTGTTTTTT. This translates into CASSFQGLGTGELFF.

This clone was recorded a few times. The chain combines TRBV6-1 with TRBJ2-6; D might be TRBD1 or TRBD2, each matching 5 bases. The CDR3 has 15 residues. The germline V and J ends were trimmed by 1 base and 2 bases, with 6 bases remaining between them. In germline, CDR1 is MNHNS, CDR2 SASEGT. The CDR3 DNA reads TGTGCCAGCAGTGAAGGAGGGGCTGGGGCCAACGTCCTGACTTTC. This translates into CASSEGGAGANVLTF.

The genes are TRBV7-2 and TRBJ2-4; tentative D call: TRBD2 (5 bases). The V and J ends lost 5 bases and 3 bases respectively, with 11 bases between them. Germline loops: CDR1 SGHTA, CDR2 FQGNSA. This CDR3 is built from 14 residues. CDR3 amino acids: CASSPPLVKNIQYF. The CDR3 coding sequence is TGTGCCAGCAGCCCCCCACTAGTCAAAAACATTCAGTACTTC. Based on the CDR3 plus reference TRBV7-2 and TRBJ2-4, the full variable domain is GAGVSQSPSNKVTEKGKDVELRCDPISGHTALYWYRQSLGQGLEFLIYFQGNSAPDKSGLPSDRFSAERTGGSVSTLTIQRTQQEDSAVYLCASSPPLVKNIQYFGAGTRLSVL.

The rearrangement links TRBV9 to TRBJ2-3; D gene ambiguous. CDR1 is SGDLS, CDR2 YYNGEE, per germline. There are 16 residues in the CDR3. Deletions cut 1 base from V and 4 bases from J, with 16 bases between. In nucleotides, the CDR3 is TGTGCCAGCAGCGTATCTCCGACCGTGGGCGCAGATACGCAGTATTTT. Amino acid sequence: CASSVSPTVGADTQYF.

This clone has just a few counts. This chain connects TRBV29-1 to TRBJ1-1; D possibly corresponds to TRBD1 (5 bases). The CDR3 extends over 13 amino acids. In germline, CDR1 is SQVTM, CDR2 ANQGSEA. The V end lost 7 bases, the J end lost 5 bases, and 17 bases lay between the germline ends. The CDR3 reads CSGGTMSGTEAFF. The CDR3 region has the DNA TGCAGCGGCGGGACGATGAGCGGGACTGAAGCTTTCTTT. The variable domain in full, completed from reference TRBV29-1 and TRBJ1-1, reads SAVISQKPSRDICQRGTSLTIQCQVDSQVTMMFWYRQQPGQSLTLIATANQGSEATYESGFVIDKFPISRPNLTFSTLTVSNMSPEDSSIYLCSGGTMSGTEAFFGQGTRLTVV.

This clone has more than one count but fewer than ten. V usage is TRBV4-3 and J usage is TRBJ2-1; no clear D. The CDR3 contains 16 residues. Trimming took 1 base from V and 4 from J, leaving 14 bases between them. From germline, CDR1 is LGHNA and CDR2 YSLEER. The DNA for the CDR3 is TGCGCCAGCAGCCAAGTAGTAGGAGTTCCGTACAATGAGCAGTTCTTC. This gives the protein CASSQVVGVPYNEQFF.

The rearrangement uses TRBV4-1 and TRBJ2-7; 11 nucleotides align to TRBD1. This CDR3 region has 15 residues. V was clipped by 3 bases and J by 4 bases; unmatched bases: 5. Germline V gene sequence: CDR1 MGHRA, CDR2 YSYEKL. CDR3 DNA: TGCGCCAGCAGCCATATGGGACAGGGGGTTTACGAGCAGTACTTC. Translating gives CASSHMGQGVYEQYF.

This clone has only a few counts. CDR3 amino acids: CASSLLGANYEQFF. In nucleotides, the CDR3 is TGTGCCAGCAGTTTATTAGGGGCCAACTATGAGCAGTTCTTC. The chain links TRBV28 to TRBJ2-1, with D possibly being TRBD1 (5 bases). The V end was cut by 1 base, the J end by 8 bases, with 12 bases between. There are 14 residues in the CDR3. The germline gives CDR1 MDHEN, CDR2 SYDVKM. The full variable domain, rest sourced from reference TRBV28 and TRBJ2-1, is DVKVTQSSRYLVKRTGEKVFLECVQDMDHENMFWYRQDPGLGLRLIYFSYDVKMKEKGDIPEGYSVSREKKERFSLILESASTNQTSMYLCASSLLGANYEQFFGPGTRLTVL.

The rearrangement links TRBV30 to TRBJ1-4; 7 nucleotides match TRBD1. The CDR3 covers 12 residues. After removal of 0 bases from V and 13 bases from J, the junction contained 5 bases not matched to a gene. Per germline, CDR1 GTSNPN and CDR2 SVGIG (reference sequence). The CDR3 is CAWSVQGQRLFF. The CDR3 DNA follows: TGTGCCTGGAGTGTACAGGGGCAAAGACTGTTTTTT.

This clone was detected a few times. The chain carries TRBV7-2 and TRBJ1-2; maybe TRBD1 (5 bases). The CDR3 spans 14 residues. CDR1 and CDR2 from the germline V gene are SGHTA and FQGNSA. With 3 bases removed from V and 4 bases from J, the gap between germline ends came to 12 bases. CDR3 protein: CASSLDNSIYGYTF. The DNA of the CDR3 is TGTGCCAGCAGCTTGGACAACTCGATCTATGGCTACACCTTC.

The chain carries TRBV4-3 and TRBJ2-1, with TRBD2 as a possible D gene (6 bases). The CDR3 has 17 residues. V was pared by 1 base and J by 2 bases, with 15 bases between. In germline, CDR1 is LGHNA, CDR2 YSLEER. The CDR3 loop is CASSQARVERAYNEQFF. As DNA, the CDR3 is TGCGCCAGCAGCCAAGCTCGGGTCGAGCGGGCCTACAATGAGCAGTTCTTC.